This T cell receptor (beta chain) was sequenced during a study of graft-versus-host responses after intestinal transplantation. CDR3 length: 13 amino acids. The V end was cut by 6 bases, the J end by 4 bases, with 12 bases between. CDR1 and CDR2 (germline): MDHEN, SYDVKM. The study's findings and limits: Declines in HvG clones occurring early post-transplant were associated with peak circulating GvH clone levels.

The data were produced by immunoSEQ multiplex PCR, yet TCRdb's version contains in-frame clones alone and is incomplete. Altogether some 120,000 clones are present, 85% to 95% being singletons, with the ten largest covering 1.2%. As regards this clone: The antigen remains unidentified.

V is TRBV28 and J is TRBJ1-1; the D is unclear. This TCR was sampled from a human donor who was the organ donor for an intestinal transplant. Source: unstimulated CD8+ T cells sorted from spleen or lymph node cells, taken before transplant. The CDR3 nucleotides are TGTGCCAGCAGCCCGACCGGGGTCACTGAAGCTTTCTTT. This encodes CASSPTGVTEAFF.